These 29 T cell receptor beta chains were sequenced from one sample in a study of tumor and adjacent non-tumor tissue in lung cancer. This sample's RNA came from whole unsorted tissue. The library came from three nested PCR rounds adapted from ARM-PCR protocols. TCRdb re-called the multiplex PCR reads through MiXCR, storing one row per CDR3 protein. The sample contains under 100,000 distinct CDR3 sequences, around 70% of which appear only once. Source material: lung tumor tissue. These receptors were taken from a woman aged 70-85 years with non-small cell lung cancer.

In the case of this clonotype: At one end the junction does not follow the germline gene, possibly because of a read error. CDR3 sequence reads: CASNSFGQPLHF. For the CDR3, the DNA is TGTGCCAGCAACTCATTCGGCCAGCCCCTGCATTTT. The chain joins TRBV6-6 to TRBJ1-5; D uncertain. The CDR3 sequence is 12 residues long. Germline CDR1 reads MNHNY; CDR2 reads SVGAGI (reference sequence).

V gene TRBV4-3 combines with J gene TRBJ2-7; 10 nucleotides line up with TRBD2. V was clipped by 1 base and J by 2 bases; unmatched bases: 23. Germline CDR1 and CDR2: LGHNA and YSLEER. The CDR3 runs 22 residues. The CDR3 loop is CASSQAFIRLLAGLSSPYEQYF. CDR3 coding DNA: TGCGCCAGCAGCCAAGCTTTCATCAGATTACTAGCGGGATTATCGAGCCCCTACGAGCAGTACTTC.

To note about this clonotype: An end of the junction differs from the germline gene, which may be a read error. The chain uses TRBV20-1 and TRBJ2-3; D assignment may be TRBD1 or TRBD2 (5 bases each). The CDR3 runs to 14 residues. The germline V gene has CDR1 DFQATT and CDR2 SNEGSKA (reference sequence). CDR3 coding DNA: TGCAGTGCTTCCCGGGACGCCTACACAGATACGCAGTGTTTT. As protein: CSASRDAYTDTQCF.

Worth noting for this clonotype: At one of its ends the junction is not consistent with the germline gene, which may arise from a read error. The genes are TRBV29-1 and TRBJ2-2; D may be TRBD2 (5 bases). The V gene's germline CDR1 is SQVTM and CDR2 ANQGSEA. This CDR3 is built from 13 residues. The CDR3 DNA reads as TGTAGCATTGAACGGGTGGATACCGGGGAGCTGTTTTTC. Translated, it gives CSIERVDTGELFF.

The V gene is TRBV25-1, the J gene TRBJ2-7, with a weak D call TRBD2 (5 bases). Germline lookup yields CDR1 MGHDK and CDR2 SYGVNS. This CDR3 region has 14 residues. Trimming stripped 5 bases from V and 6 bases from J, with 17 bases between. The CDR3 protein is CASSSSVIIGEQYF. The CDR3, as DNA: TGTGCCAGCAGTAGTAGCGTGATTATTGGCGAGCAGTACTTC.

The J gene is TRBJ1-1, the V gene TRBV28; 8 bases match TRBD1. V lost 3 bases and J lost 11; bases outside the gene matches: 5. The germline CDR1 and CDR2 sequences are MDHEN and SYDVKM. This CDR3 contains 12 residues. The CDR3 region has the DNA TGTGCCAGCAGTTTCCCGTGGACAGGGGCTTTCTTT. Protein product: CASSFPWTGAFF.

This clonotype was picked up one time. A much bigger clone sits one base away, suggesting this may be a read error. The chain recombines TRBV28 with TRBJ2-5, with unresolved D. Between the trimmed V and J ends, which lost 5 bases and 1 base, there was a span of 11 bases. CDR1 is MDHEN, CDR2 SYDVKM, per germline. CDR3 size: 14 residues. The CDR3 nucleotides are TGTGCCAGCAGTCCACCTTACCCCCAAGAGACCCAGTACTTC. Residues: CASSPPYPQETQYF. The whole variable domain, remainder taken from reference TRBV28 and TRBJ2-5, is DVKVTQSSRYLVKRTGEKVFLECVQDMDHENMFWYRQDPGLGLRLIYFSYDVKMKEKGDIPEGYSVSREKKERFSLILESASTNQTSMYLCASSPPYPQETQYFGPGTRLLVL.

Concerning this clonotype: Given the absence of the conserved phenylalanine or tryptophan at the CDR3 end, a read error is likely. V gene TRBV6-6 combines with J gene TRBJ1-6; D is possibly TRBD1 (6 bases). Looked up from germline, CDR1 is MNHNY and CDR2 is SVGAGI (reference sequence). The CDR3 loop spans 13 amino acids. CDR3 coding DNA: TGTGCCAGCCACCGGGACAAAAATTCACACCTCCACTAT. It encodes CASHRDKNSHLHY.

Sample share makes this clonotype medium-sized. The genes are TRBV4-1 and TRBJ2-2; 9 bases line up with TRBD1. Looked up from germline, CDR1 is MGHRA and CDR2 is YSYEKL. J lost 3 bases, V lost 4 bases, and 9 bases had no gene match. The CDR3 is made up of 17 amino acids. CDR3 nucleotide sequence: TGCGCCAGCAGCCTGCAACCGGGACAGGGTGACACCGGGGAGCTGTTTTTT. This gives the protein CASSLQPGQGDTGELFF.

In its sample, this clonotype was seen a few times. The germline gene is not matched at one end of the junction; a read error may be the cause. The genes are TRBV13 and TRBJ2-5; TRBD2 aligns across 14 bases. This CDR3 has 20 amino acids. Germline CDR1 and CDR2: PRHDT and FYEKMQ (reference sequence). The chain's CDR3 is CASNLYQGLAGASRGETQYF. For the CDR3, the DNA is TGTGCCAGCAACTTATATCAGGGACTAGCGGGAGCTTCGAGGGGAGAGACCCAGTACTTC. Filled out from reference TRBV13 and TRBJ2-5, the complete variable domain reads AAGVIQSPRHLIKEKRETATLKCYPIPRHDTVYWYQQGPGQDPQFLISFYEKMQSDKGSIPDRFSAQQFSDYHSELNMSSLELGDSALYFCASNLYQGLAGASRGETQYFGPGTRLLVL.

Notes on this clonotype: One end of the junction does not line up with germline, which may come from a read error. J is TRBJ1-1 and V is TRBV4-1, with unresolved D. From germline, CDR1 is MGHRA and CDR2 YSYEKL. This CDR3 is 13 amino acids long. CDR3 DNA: TGCGCCGGCAGCCACAACGGACTCTCTGAAGCTTTCTTT. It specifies CAGSHNGLSEAFF.

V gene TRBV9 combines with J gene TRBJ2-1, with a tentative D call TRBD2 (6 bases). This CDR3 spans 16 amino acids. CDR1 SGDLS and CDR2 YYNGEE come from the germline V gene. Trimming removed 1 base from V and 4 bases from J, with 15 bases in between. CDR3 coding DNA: TGTGCCAGCAGCGTAAGGGAGGAGACGGGTTACAATGAGCAGTTCTTC. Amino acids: CASSVREETGYNEQFF.

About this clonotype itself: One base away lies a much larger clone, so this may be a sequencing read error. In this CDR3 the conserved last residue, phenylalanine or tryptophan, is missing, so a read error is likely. The CDR3 bases are TGTGCCAGCGGAGATAGCGGGATTAGCACAGATACGCAGTATTTA. This codes for CASGDSGISTDTQYL. This chain links TRBV11-2 with TRBJ2-3; 8 bases map to TRBD2. V lost 8 bases and J lost 0; bases outside the gene matches: 7. Per the germline V gene, CDR1 is SGHAT and CDR2 is FQNNGV. CDR3 length: 15 amino acids.

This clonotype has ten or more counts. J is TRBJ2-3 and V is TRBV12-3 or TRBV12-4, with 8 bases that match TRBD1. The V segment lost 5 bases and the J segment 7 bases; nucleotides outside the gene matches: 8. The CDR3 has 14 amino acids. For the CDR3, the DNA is TGTGCCAGCAGTCCCTGGGACAGGCCGAATACGCAGTATTTT. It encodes CASSPWDRPNTQYF.

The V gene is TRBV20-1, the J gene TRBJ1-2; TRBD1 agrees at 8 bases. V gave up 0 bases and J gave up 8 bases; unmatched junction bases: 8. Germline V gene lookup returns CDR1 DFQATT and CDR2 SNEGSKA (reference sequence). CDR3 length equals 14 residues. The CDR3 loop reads CSARDGDRIAGYTF. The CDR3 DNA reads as TGCAGTGCTAGAGATGGGGACAGGATAGCGGGCTACACCTTC.

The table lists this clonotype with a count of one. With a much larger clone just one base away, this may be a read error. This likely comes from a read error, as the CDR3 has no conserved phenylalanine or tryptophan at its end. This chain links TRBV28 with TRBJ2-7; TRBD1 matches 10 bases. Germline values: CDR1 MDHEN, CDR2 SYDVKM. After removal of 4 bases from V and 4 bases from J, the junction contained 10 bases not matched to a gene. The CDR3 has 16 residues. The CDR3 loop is CASSSRGQGISYEQYL. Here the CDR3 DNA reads TGTGCCAGCAGTTCCAGGGGACAGGGGATTTCTTACGAGCAGTACTTA.

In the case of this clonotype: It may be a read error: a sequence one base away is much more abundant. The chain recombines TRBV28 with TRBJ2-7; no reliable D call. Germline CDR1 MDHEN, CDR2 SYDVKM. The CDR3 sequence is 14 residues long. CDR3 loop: CVSSLMGLIYEQYF. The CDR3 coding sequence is TGTGTCAGCAGTTTAATGGGTCTTATCTACGAGCAGTACTTC.

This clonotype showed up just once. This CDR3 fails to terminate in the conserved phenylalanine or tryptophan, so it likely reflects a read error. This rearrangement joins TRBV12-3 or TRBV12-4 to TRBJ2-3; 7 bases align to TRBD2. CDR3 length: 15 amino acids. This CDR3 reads CASSWLAGPTDAQYI. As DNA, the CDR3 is TGTGCCAGCAGTTGGTTAGCGGGCCCAACAGATGCGCAGTATATT.

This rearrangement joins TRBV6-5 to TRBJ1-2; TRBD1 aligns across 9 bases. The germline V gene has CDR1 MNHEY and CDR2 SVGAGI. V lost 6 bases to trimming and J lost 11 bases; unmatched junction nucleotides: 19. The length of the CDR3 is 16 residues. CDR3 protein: CASSLQSGTGIYAYTF. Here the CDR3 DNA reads TGTGCCAGCAGCCTTCAAAGCGGGACAGGGATCTATGCATACACCTTC.

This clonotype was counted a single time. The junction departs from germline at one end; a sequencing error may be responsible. As DNA, the CDR3 is TGCGCCAGCAGTCACGTGCAGGGGGCGCGGGATGAGCAGTTCTTC. Its translation: CASSHVQGARDEQFF. The rearrangement uses TRBV6-2 or TRBV6-3 and TRBJ2-1, with 8 positions matching TRBD1. The CDR3 is 15 residues long. The germline gives CDR1 MNHEY, CDR2 SVGEGT.

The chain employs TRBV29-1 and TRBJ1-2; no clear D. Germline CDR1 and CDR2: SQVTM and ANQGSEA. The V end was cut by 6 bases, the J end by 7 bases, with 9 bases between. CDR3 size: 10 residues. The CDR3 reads CSVEQSGYTF. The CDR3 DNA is TGCAGCGTAGAACAGTCTGGCTACACCTTC.

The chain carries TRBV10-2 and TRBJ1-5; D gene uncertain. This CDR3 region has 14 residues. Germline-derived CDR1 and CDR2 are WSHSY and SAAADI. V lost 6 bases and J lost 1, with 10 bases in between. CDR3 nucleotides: TGCGCCAGCAGGAGTACCTCGAGCAATCAGCCCCAGCATTTT. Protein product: CASRSTSSNQPQHF.

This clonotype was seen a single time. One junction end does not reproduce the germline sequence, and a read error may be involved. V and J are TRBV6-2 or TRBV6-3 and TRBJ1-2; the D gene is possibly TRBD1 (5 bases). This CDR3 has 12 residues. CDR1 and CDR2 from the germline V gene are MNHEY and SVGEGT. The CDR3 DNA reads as TGTGCTAGCAGTCGGGGGACGGATGGCTACACCTTC. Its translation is CASSRGTDGYTF.

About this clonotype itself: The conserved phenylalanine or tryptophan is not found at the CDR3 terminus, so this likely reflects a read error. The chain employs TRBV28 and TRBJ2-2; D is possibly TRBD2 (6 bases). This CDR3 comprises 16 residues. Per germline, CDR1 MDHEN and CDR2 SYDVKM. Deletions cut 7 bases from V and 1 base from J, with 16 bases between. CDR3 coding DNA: TGTGCCAGCACCCCCCCCGCGGGGAGGAACACCGGGGAGCTGTTTTCT. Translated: CASTPPAGRNTGELFS.

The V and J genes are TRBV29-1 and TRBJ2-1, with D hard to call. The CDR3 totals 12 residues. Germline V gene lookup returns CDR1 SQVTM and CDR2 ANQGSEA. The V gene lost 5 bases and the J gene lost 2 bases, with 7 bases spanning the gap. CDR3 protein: CSVMSPYNEQFF. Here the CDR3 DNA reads TGCAGCGTTATGTCGCCCTACAATGAGCAGTTCTTC.

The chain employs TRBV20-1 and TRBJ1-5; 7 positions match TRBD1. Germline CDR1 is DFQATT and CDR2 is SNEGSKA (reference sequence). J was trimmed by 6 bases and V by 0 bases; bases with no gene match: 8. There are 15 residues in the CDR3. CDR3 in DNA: TGCAGTGCTAGAGACCGGGACAGTGGGTTTCAGCCCCAGCATTTT. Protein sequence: CSARDRDSGFQPQHF.

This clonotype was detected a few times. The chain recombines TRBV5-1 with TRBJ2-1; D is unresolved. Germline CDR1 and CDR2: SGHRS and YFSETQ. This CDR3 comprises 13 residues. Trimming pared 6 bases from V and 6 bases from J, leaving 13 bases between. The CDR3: CASTAGTANEQFF. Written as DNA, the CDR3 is TGCGCCAGCACCGCAGGAACGGCCAATGAGCAGTTCTTC.

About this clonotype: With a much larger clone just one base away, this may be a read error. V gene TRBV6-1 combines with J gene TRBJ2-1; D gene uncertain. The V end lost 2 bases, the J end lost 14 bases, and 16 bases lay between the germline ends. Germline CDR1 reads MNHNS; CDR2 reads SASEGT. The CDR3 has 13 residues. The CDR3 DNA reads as TGTGCCAGCAGTGAAAAGCAGGAGAGCTCGGAGTTCTTC. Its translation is CASSEKQESSEFF.

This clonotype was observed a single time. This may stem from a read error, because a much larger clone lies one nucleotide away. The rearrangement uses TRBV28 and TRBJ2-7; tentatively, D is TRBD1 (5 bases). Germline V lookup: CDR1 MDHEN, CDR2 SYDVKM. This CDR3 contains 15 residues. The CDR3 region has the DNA TGTACCAGCAGACCGACAGCTTCCATCTCCTACGAGCAGTACTTC. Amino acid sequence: CTSRPTASISYEQYF.